This T cell receptor (beta chain) came from a study of cytomegalovirus exposure and HLA in healthy donors. As concerns this clone: Its antigen is unidentified.

Primers for the PCR totalled 60 Vbeta and 13 Jbeta. Produced via immunoSEQ multiplex PCR; TCRdb's table is partial and in-frame only. The table includes under 300,000 clones, about 86% detected once. Study-level findings and limits: TCR beta V- and J-gene trimming, according to a later analysis, was linked to a missense DCLRE1C variant. Usually a TCR sequence was rare, but some public TCRs were found in many donors. Reportedly, fewer N-insertions than the approximately 600-donor mean appeared in an Asian-associated ancestry cluster in a later analysis.

This CDR3 has 11 residues. Trimming took off 5 bases at V and 8 bases at J, with 9 bases between the two ends. Germline V gene sequence: CDR1 MNHNY, CDR2 SVGAGI (reference sequence). The source of this sequence is an older woman in good health and CMV-seropositive. This rearrangement joins TRBV6-6 to TRBJ2-5; the D gene is possibly TRBD1 (5 bases). Specimen: PBMCs. The CDR3 region has the DNA TGTGCCAGCAGTGAACAGGCTACCCAGTACTTC. Amino acids: CASSEQATQYF.